These 26 T cell receptor beta chains share one sample of origin, sequenced in a study of blood T cell repertoires in COVID-19. Some clones are missing from TCRdb's copy, which holds only in-frame ones; the method was immunoSEQ multiplex PCR. The table has roughly 160,000 clones, about 88% seen once. Sequenced: peripheral blood. Every receptor here comes from a man between 60 and 75 years old with acute or convalescent COVID-19.

About this clone: The same CDR3 is also encoded by other DNA sequences in this sample. The J gene is TRBJ1-3, the V gene TRBV5-1; 10 bases map to TRBD1. Trimming at V came to 5 bases and at J to 0 bases, leaving 2 bases not matched to a gene. The CDR3 is made up of 15 amino acids. Per the germline V gene, CDR1 is SGHRS and CDR2 is YFSETQ. The CDR3 loop reads CASSGTGVSGNTIYF. The CDR3 bases are TGCGCCAGCAGTGGGACAGGGGTCTCTGGAAACACCATATATTTT.

This chain joins TRBV10-3 and TRBJ2-3; the match to TRBD2 covers 11 bases. Germline V gives CDR1 ENHRY, CDR2 SYGVKD. This CDR3 comprises 19 residues. V was clipped by 6 bases and J by 2 bases; unmatched bases: 16. The CDR3 reads CAIRHGLAGGRNLTDTQYF. CDR3 nucleotides: TGTGCCATCAGACACGGGCTAGCGGGGGGCCGGAACCTCACAGATACGCAGTATTTT.

The V and J genes are TRBV9 and TRBJ2-3; a possible D gene is TRBD1 (5 bases). Trimming took off 4 bases at V and 4 bases at J, with 13 bases between the two ends. Germline loops: CDR1 SGDLS, CDR2 YYNGEE. The CDR3 spans 14 residues. The CDR3 reads CASSLSSGPDTQYF. The CDR3 coding sequence is TGTGCCAGCAGCTTAAGTTCAGGGCCAGATACGCAGTATTTT.

V and J are TRBV13 and TRBJ2-3; 11 bases match TRBD2. V gave up 7 bases and J gave up 3 bases; unmatched junction bases: 6. The germline V gene has CDR1 PRHDT and CDR2 FYEKMQ (reference sequence). This CDR3 is built from 15 residues. As DNA, the CDR3 is TGTGCCAGCAACCCGGGACTAGCGGTTACAGATACGCAGTATTTT. It specifies CASNPGLAVTDTQYF.

CDR3: CATEADTQYF. The CDR3 DNA reads TGTGCCACCGAGGCAGATACGCAGTATTTT. The rearrangement uses TRBV6-5 and TRBJ2-3; D is ambiguous. The CDR3 consists of 10 residues. Germline V gene sequence: CDR1 MNHEY, CDR2 SVGAGI. Trimming removed 10 bases from V and 4 bases from J, with 6 bases in between.

This chain links TRBV7-8 with TRBJ2-3; maybe TRBD2 (6 bases). V lost 2 bases to trimming and J lost 6 bases, with 15 bases between them. This CDR3 region has 15 residues. Germline assignment: CDR1 SGHVS and CDR2 FQNEAQ. For the CDR3, the DNA is TGTGCCAGCAGCTTATGGGGAGGAGCCGGCGATACGCAGTATTTT. Encoded protein: CASSLWGGAGDTQYF.

V and J are TRBV18 and TRBJ2-1, with 9 bases matching TRBD2. Trimming took 4 bases from V and 5 from J; bases not matched to a gene: 6. Germline V gene sequence: CDR1 KGHSH, CDR2 LQKENI. The CDR3 sequence is 15 residues long. The CDR3 DNA is TGTGCCAGCTCACTTAGCGGGAGTTTAGACAATGAGCAGTTCTTC. This sequence encodes CASSLSGSLDNEQFF.

A note on this clone: At the DNA level, this CDR3 is encoded by other sequences in the same sample as well. This chain uses TRBV19 with TRBJ2-3; tentatively, D is TRBD1 (5 bases). V gave up 2 bases and J gave up 3 bases, with 6 bases separating them. This CDR3 comprises 13 residues. Germline CDR1 LNHDA, CDR2 SQIVND (reference sequence). The CDR3 reads CASSIQGTDTQYF. The CDR3 nucleotides are TGTGCCAGTAGTATACAGGGAACAGATACGCAGTATTTT.

The chain employs TRBV11-2 and TRBJ1-2; no firm D call. The CDR3 consists of 15 residues. The V end lost 6 bases, the J end lost 0 bases, and 14 bases lay between the germline ends. Germline V gene lookup returns CDR1 SGHAT and CDR2 FQNNGV. The CDR3 loop is CASRESGLANYGYTF. The CDR3 region has the DNA TGTGCCAGCAGAGAATCAGGACTTGCTAACTATGGCTACACCTTC.

The rearrangement links TRBV4-1 to TRBJ2-5; 8 bases line up with TRBD2. The CDR3 covers 16 residues. J gave up 5 bases and V 4 bases, and 12 bases lay outside the gene matches. Germline values: CDR1 MGHRA, CDR2 YSYEKL. The CDR3 sequence: CASSPGAGGTGETQYF. CDR3 bases: TGCGCCAGCAGCCCAGGGGCGGGGGGTACAGGGGAGACCCAGTACTTC.

In the case of this clone: The sample holds other DNA sequences that translate to the same CDR3. The V gene is TRBV19, the J gene TRBJ1-5, with 7 bases identical to TRBD1. This CDR3 spans 14 amino acids. V trimming: 3 bases; J trimming: 1 base; junction bases outside the gene matches: 0. CDR1 is LNHDA and CDR2 is SQIVND in the germline V gene (reference sequence). The CDR3 here is CASSIRGSNQPQHF. The CDR3 region has the DNA TGTGCCAGTAGTATCAGGGGGAGCAATCAGCCCCAGCATTTT. Filled out from reference TRBV19 and TRBJ1-5, the complete variable domain reads DGGITQSPKYLFRKEGQNVTLSCEQNLNHDAMYWYRQDPGQGLRLIYYSQIVNDFQKGDIAEGYSVSREKKESFPLTVTSAQKNPTAFYLCASSIRGSNQPQHFGDGTRLSIL.

The rearrangement joins TRBV5-5 to TRBJ2-3, with 11 positions matching TRBD2. The CDR3 length is 16 residues. Germline lookup yields CDR1 SGHKS and CDR2 YYEKEE (reference sequence). Trimming took 4 bases from V and 6 from J; bases not matched to a gene: 10. DNA of the CDR3: TGTGCCAGCAGCGGCGTAGCGGGGGGGCCATCCGATACGCAGTATTTT. It translates to CASSGVAGGPSDTQYF.

The chain couples TRBV5-4 to TRBJ2-2; 7 nucleotides match TRBD2. Germline CDR1 SGHNT, CDR2 YYREEE (reference sequence). Unmatched junction bases numbered 14, after V lost 10 bases and J lost 5 bases. The CDR3 sequence is 15 residues long. Written as DNA, the CDR3 is TGTGCCCTACCAGGGTCTAGCGGCGCTACCGGGGAGCTGTTTTTT. Translation gives CALPGSSGATGELFF.

This chain connects TRBV2 to TRBJ1-1; 7 positions match TRBD1. The germline V gene encodes CDR1 SNHLY and CDR2 FYNNEI. V was clipped by 3 bases and J by 6 bases; unmatched bases: 7. The CDR3 extends over 14 amino acids. In DNA, the CDR3 is TGTGCCAGCAGTGAGACAGGGATCGTCGCTGAAGCTTTCTTT. Translating it yields CASSETGIVAEAFF.

The chain links TRBV7-2 to TRBJ1-1; the match to TRBD1 covers 7 bases. With 5 bases clipped from V and 3 bases from J, the junction kept 15 bases outside the gene matches. The CDR3 totals 17 residues. Germline CDR1 is SGHTA and CDR2 is FQGNSA. The chain's CDR3 is CASSLFSLDRDYTEAFF. The CDR3 bases are TGTGCCAGCAGCCTCTTTTCCCTTGACAGGGACTACACTGAAGCTTTCTTT. Full variable domain (missing parts from reference TRBV7-2 and TRBJ1-1): GAGVSQSPSNKVTEKGKDVELRCDPISGHTALYWYRQSLGQGLEFLIYFQGNSAPDKSGLPSDRFSAERTGGSVSTLTIQRTQQEDSAVYLCASSLFSLDRDYTEAFFGQGTRLTVV.

The V call is TRBV11-3, the J call TRBJ2-4; D unresolved. Trimming removed 1 base from V and 6 bases from J, with 13 bases in between. The germline gives CDR1 SGHNT, CDR2 YENEEA. The CDR3 contains 15 residues. The DNA of the CDR3 is TGTGCCAGCAGCTTAGGAAGAGGTCCCCGAAACATTCAGTACTTC. It codes for CASSLGRGPRNIQYF.

Comments on this clone: Different DNA sequences within this sample yield the same CDR3. V usage is TRBV5-1 and J usage is TRBJ1-5, with a tentative D call TRBD1 (5 bases). The ends were cut back, 4 bases at V and 0 bases at J, with 11 bases in the middle. This CDR3 contains 15 residues. In germline, CDR1 is SGHRS, CDR2 YFSETQ. This chain's CDR3 is CASSLDSYSNQPQHF. CDR3 coding DNA: TGCGCCAGCAGCCTTGACAGCTATAGCAATCAGCCCCAGCATTTT.

This clone showed up just a few times. The chain combines TRBV19 with TRBJ1-1; 8 nucleotides agree with TRBD1. Germline V lookup: CDR1 LNHDA, CDR2 SQIVND (reference sequence). J lost 5 bases, V lost 5 bases, and 4 bases had no gene match. This CDR3 contains 13 residues. In DNA, the CDR3 is TGTGCCAGTAGTGAGACAGGGGTAACTGAAGCTTTCTTT. Protein sequence: CASSETGVTEAFF.

The V and J genes are TRBV28 and TRBJ2-5; 9 nucleotides align to TRBD2. The germline CDR1 and CDR2 sequences are MDHEN and SYDVKM. The CDR3 has 15 residues. The V gene end was trimmed by 4 bases and the J gene end by 5 bases; junction bases not matched to a gene: 8. The CDR3 loop reads CASSSLAGLGETQYF. The CDR3 nucleotides are TGTGCCAGCAGTTCTCTAGCGGGATTAGGGGAGACCCAGTACTTC.

This chain uses TRBV30 with TRBJ1-2; TRBD1 aligns across 8 bases. The V gene end was trimmed by 3 bases and the J gene end by 2 bases; junction bases not matched to a gene: 2. Looked up from germline, CDR1 is GTSNPN and CDR2 is SVGIG (reference sequence). The CDR3 loop spans 13 amino acids. The CDR3 sequence: CAWSRTGNYGYTF. The CDR3 region has the DNA TGTGCCTGGAGCCGGACAGGGAACTATGGCTACACCTTC.

V is TRBV6-5 and J is TRBJ1-5; D call uncertain. Germline CDR1 is MNHEY and CDR2 is SVGAGI. The CDR3 runs 14 residues. V lost 7 bases and J 2 bases, leaving 12 bases between the germline ends. The CDR3 here is CASNLRVGNQPQHF. For the CDR3, the DNA is TGTGCCAGCAATTTGAGGGTTGGCAATCAGCCCCAGCATTTT.

This chain connects TRBV19 to TRBJ1-1, with TRBD1 matching over 10 bases. Germline V gives CDR1 LNHDA, CDR2 SQIVND (reference sequence). The length of the CDR3 is 15 residues. V was pared by 10 bases and J by 1 base, with 9 bases of the junction left unmatched. The CDR3 protein is CAKLETGGGNTEAFF. The DNA for the CDR3 is TGTGCCAAGCTAGAGACAGGGGGCGGGAACACTGAAGCTTTCTTT.

This sequence joins TRBV18 and TRBJ2-5, with 7 positions matching TRBD1. V gave up 3 bases and J gave up 3 bases; unmatched junction bases: 1. The CDR3 spans 13 residues. Germline CDR1 is KGHSH and CDR2 is LQKENI. The CDR3, as DNA: TGTGCCAGCTCACCGGGACAGAAAGAGACCCAGTACTTC. Protein product: CASSPGQKETQYF.

V gene TRBV15 combines with J gene TRBJ2-7; 7 bases align to TRBD1. This CDR3 is built from 14 residues. CDR1 is LNHNV and CDR2 is YYDKDF in the germline V gene (reference sequence). Germline trimming cut 2 bases from V and 3 bases from J; bases unmatched to any gene: 4. The CDR3 sequence is CATSRRDRYYEQYF. In DNA form, the CDR3 reads TGTGCCACCAGCAGAAGGGACAGATACTACGAGCAGTACTTC.

The chain couples TRBV18 to TRBJ2-7; D possibly corresponds to TRBD2 (6 bases). Per germline, CDR1 KGHSH and CDR2 LQKENI. V lost 3 bases, J lost 4 bases, and 16 bases lay in between. The CDR3 is 15 residues long. Here the CDR3 reads CASSPPRDCGYEQYV. The DNA for the CDR3 is TGTGCCAGCTCACCCCCCCGGGACTGCGGATACGAGCAGTACGTC.

CDR3 sequence reads: CASTPGGEGYEQYF. Here the CDR3 DNA reads TGTGCCAGCACTCCGGGAGGGGAGGGCTACGAGCAGTACTTC. The chain links TRBV9 to TRBJ2-7; TRBD2 matches 8 bases. Germline CDR1 is SGDLS and CDR2 is YYNGEE. This CDR3 contains 14 residues. The trim removed 6 bases at V and 3 bases at J, leaving 8 bases unmatched.